The TCR beta chain under discussion was sequenced for a study of vaccination and CD4 T cells after COVID-19. Study summary: Sampling post-COVID took place a median around 99 days after diagnosis (range 35 to 161). Treatment of control cultures consisted of a CEFX pool, an HIV-1 Nef pool, or no peptide.

As for this clonotype: Its antigen is undetermined.

Study-level findings and limits: Median approximately 90% of reactive clones detected in convalescent patients emerged only post-vaccination.

The treatment denotes: approximately 11-day PBMC culture with coronavirus spike peptide pools or control peptides (ViraFEST assay). The Oncomine TCR Beta short-read assay was applied to DNA of cultured CD4+ T cells. TCRdb recomputed calls from the PCR reads with MiXCR, one row per CDR3 protein. The sample shows some 5,000 distinct CDR3 sequences, 55% to 65% of them seen only once. This clonotype originated in a human donor who had recovered from COVID-19. Source material: CD4+ T cells from blood, cultured in vitro.

For the CDR3, the DNA is TGTGCCAGCAGCTTAGTTAGGCACCGCGTAGAAGGGGAAGCTTTCTTT. Protein: CASSLVRHRVEGEAFF. The rearrangement links TRBV7-2 to TRBJ1-1; D unresolved. V lost 1 base and J lost 8, with 20 bases in between. Germline V gene lookup returns CDR1 SGHTA and CDR2 FQGNSA. This CDR3 comprises 16 residues. Full variable domain (remainder filled in from reference TRBV7-2 and TRBJ1-1): GAGVSQSPSNKVTEKGKDVELRCDPISGHTALYWYRQSLGQGLEFLIYFQGNSAPDKSGLPSDRFSAERTGGSVSTLTIQRTQQEDSAVYLCASSLVRHRVEGEAFFGQGTRLTVV.